This TCR beta chain is from a study of blood T cell repertoires in COVID-19. Study background: Whether acute or convalescent, the COVID-19 samples came from the United States, Italy and Spain. T cells, B-cell-depleted T cells, or PBMCs supplied cDNA or gDNA.

In the authors' workflow: The assay estimated nucleated cells by amplifying reference gene primers. Only in-frame clones appear in the TCRdb table, and some are missing; sequencing was by immunoSEQ multiplex PCR. V and J calls and clone size are given by that table; D and trimming were obtained from the DNA. The table has roughly 150,000 clones, 65% to 80% seen once. The TCR originated in a man in his 60s with acute or convalescent COVID-19. The sequenced sample was peripheral blood.

The CDR3 region is CASSFRDSGAFF. In DNA, the CDR3 is TGTGCCAGCAGTTTCCGGGACTCGGGAGCTTTCTTT. This sequence joins TRBV7-2 and TRBJ1-1, with a possible D match to TRBD1 (5 bases). The ends were cut back, 6 bases at V and 10 bases at J, with 15 bases in the middle. CDR1 and CDR2 from the germline V gene are SGHTA and FQGNSA. This CDR3 contains 12 residues.